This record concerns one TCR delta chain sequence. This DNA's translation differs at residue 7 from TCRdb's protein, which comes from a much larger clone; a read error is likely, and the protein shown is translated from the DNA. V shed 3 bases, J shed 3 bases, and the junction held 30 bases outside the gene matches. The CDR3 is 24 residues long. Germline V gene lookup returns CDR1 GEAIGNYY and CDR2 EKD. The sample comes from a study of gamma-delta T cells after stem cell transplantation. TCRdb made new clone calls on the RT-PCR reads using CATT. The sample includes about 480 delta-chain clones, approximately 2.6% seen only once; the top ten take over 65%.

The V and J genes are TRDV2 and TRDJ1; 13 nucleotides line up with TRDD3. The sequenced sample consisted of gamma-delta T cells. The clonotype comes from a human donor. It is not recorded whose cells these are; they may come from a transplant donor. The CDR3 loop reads CACDGDFPTDPLGDTPVSADKLIF. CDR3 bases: TGTGCCTGTGACGGGGACTTCCCAACGGATCCACTGGGGGATACGCCCGTCTCGGCCGATAAACTCATCTTT.